Below are 18 T cell receptor beta chains sequenced from a single sample in a study of blood T cells in healthy people across ages. With a J-beta primer mix and a sample-barcoded 5' primer, a second PCR ran roughly 6 to 12 cycles. A single record per CDR3 protein comes from TCRdb applying MiXCR to the 5' RACE reads. The sample lists 1.5 million to 1.8 million distinct CDR3 sequences, roughly 43% occurring once. The sequencing sample was made of blood. These TCRs come from a woman aged 18-29 years in good health.

Only one count was recorded for this clonotype. The rearrangement uses TRBV2 and TRBJ1-2, with D tentatively TRBD1 (6 bases). V was cut by 6 bases and J by 8 bases, with 13 bases left in between. CDR3 length: 12 amino acids. CDR1 and CDR2 from the germline V gene are SNHLY and FYNNEI. The CDR3: CASRRGGQGYTF. Here the CDR3 DNA reads TGTGCCAGCAGGCGAGGGGGTCAGGGCTACACCTTC.

The chain combines TRBV7-2 with TRBJ1-1; tentatively, D is TRBD1 (5 bases). The CDR3 loop spans 14 amino acids. Germline values: CDR1 SGHTA, CDR2 FQGNSA. V lost 5 bases and J 4 bases, leaving 14 bases between the germline ends. The CDR3 is CASSPTATSTEAFF. The CDR3 DNA sequence: TGTGCCAGCAGCCCGACAGCCACCTCCACTGAAGCTTTCTTT.

This chain connects TRBV12-3 or TRBV12-4 to TRBJ2-3; D gene uncertain. The CDR3 is 17 amino acids. With 5 bases removed from V and 2 bases from J, the gap between germline ends came to 20 bases. DNA of the CDR3: TGTGCCAGCAGTCTCTCCCCGGTGGCTCCGCTCACAGATACGCAGTATTTT. Amino acids: CASSLSPVAPLTDTQYF.

This clonotype was seen a handful of times. The CDR3 nucleotides are TGTGCCAGCAGTCGGACAGGGGGAATCGGCACAGATACGCAGTATTTT. Its translation is CASSRTGGIGTDTQYF. This chain connects TRBV21-1 to TRBJ2-3; TRBD1 is taken as the D call from the table, unchecked against the DNA. TRBV21-1 has pseudogene status. The CDR3 sequence is 16 residues long.

The gene calls are TRBV29-1 and TRBJ2-5, with TRBD2 matching over 10 bases. The CDR3 extends over 12 amino acids. Looked up from germline, CDR1 is SQVTM and CDR2 is ANQGSEA. The V and J ends lost 7 bases and 3 bases, in that order; junction bases with no gene match: 2. CDR3 protein: CSGGTSEETQYF. CDR3 in DNA: TGCAGCGGCGGGACTAGCGAAGAGACCCAGTACTTC.

This clonotype has a single count. The rearrangement joins TRBV27 to TRBJ1-6; D remains unclear. The germline V gene has CDR1 MNHEY and CDR2 SMNVEV (reference sequence). CDR3 length: 14 residues. The V and J ends lost 3 bases and 6 bases respectively, with 9 bases between them. The CDR3 region has the DNA TGTGCCAGCAGTTTGTTGGAGTCTAATTCACCCCTCCACTTT. Protein: CASSLLESNSPLHF.

About this clonotype itself: A much more abundant neighbour one base away suggests this may be a read error. V is TRBV27 and J is TRBJ2-3; D is ambiguous. The germline V gene has CDR1 MNHEY and CDR2 SMNVEV (reference sequence). V was cut by 6 bases and J by 0 bases, with 7 bases left in between. The CDR3 runs 13 residues. The CDR3 bases are TGTGCCAGCAGGCAGATTAGCACAGATACGCAGTATTTT. This gives the protein CASRQISTDTQYF.

This chain links TRBV6-5 with TRBJ2-3, with TRBD2 matching 8 bases. The CDR3 consists of 16 residues. The germline gives CDR1 MNHEY, CDR2 SVGAGI. V was pared by 6 bases and J by 4 bases, with 12 bases of the junction left unmatched. The CDR3 protein is CASSSTFSGDPDTQYF. CDR3 in DNA: TGTGCCAGCAGCTCTACGTTTAGCGGGGATCCAGATACGCAGTATTTT.

The sample holds a few counts of this clonotype. The J gene is TRBJ2-3, the V gene TRBV28; TRBD2 matches at 9 bases. This CDR3 comprises 19 residues. The V gene's germline CDR1 is MDHEN and CDR2 SYDVKM. The V segment lost 2 bases and the J segment 0 bases; nucleotides outside the gene matches: 12. The DNA for the CDR3 is TGTGCCAGCAGTTTACGGGGCGGGAGGGCCCTCCTTAGCACAGATACGCAGTATTTT. Residues: CASSLRGGRALLSTDTQYF.

V gene TRBV5-1 combines with J gene TRBJ1-1, with D uncertain. The CDR3 loop spans 15 amino acids. Deletions cut 0 bases from V and 6 bases from J, with 15 bases between. Germline V lookup: CDR1 SGHRS, CDR2 YFSETQ. CDR3 coding DNA: TGCGCCAGCAGCTTGGCGGACGGCATACCGGCTGAAGCTTTCTTT. Amino acid sequence: CASSLADGIPAEAFF.

The chain has TRBV12-3 or TRBV12-4 and TRBJ1-1; a possible D gene is TRBD1 (6 bases). The germline V and J ends were trimmed by 7 bases and 5 bases, with 11 bases remaining between them. The CDR3 totals 12 residues. The CDR3 sequence: CASTQGITEAFF. The DNA for the CDR3 is TGTGCCAGCACACAGGGAATAACTGAAGCTTTCTTT.

This clonotype showed up just a few times. The chain is built from TRBV20-1 and TRBJ2-1, with D perhaps being TRBD1 or TRBD2 (5 bases each). The V gene lost 7 bases and the J gene lost 6 bases, with 19 bases spanning the gap. Germline CDR1 is DFQATT and CDR2 is SNEGSKA (reference sequence). This CDR3 contains 14 residues. The CDR3 DNA sequence: TGCAGTGATACCGGGACCCGTAGTACCAATGAGCAGTTCTTC. Translating it yields CSDTGTRSTNEQFF.

This clonotype was found a few times. J is TRBJ2-3 and V is TRBV3-1; 12 nucleotides line up with TRBD2. CDR1 is LGHDT and CDR2 is YNNKEL in the germline V gene (reference sequence). Losses at the gene ends were 1 base for V and 7 bases for J; bases not matched to a gene: 9. CDR3 length: 17 amino acids. CDR3 sequence (DNA): TGTGCCAGCAGCCAAGTGACTAGCGGGGGTAAGAGGAATACGCAGTATTTT. Its translation: CASSQVTSGGKRNTQYF.

The rearrangement joins TRBV6-5 to TRBJ2-7; D could derive from TRBD1 or TRBD2 (5 bases each). The better agreement between TRBJ2-4 and the DNA end casts doubt on the J call. This CDR3 has 12 residues. In germline, CDR1 is MNHEY, CDR2 SVGAGI. The CDR3 is CASTGRENIQYF. The CDR3 nucleotides read TGTGCCAGCACGGGACGGGAAAACATTCAGTACTTC.

As concerns this clonotype: At one boundary the junction diverges from the germline segment, which might be a read error. V is TRBV4-3 and J is TRBJ2-1; D is ambiguous. Germline V gives CDR1 LGHNA, CDR2 YSLEER. The CDR3 length is 14 residues. For the CDR3, the DNA is TGCGTCAGCAGCCAAGGGCTATACAATGAAAAGCAGTTCTTC. Protein product: CVSSQGLYNEKQFF.

This sequence joins TRBV7-9 and TRBJ2-5; 7 nucleotides match TRBD2. The junction had 5 bases not matched to a gene; V was cut back by 3 bases and J by 1 base. This CDR3 spans 15 amino acids. From germline, CDR1 is SEHNR and CDR2 FQNEAQ (reference sequence). The CDR3 DNA reads TGTGCCAGCAGCTTCTGGGCTAGCGGCCAAGAGACCCAGTACTTC. This translates into CASSFWASGQETQYF.

The chain links TRBV3-1 to TRBJ1-5; perhaps TRBD1 as D (5 bases). The CDR3 spans 14 residues. V shed 1 base and J shed 7 bases, with 11 bases lying between them. CDR1 LGHDT and CDR2 YNNKEL come from the germline V gene (reference sequence). CDR3: CASSQGPRGQPQHF. As DNA, the CDR3 is TGTGCCAGCAGCCAAGGCCCCCGGGGGCAGCCCCAGCATTTT.

In DNA form, the CDR3 reads TGCAGTGCTAGGGCGGGACCCGCCTATCAAGAGACCCAGTACTTC. This codes for CSARAGPAYQETQYF. V and J are TRBV20-1 and TRBJ2-5, with D perhaps matching TRBD2 (6 bases). Between the trimmed V and J ends, which lost 3 bases and 2 bases, there was a span of 16 bases. Germline-derived CDR1 and CDR2 are DFQATT and SNEGSKA (reference sequence). The CDR3 runs to 15 residues.